These 23 T cell receptor beta chains were all obtained from the same sample, sequenced in a study of regulatory T cells in long-lasting Graves disease. The time point here: newly diagnosed GD, antithyroid drugs for less than 3 months. RNA extracted from PBMCs served as the sequencing template. Arm-PCR with iRepertoire HTBI primers amplified the CDR3 regions for these TCR beta libraries. TCRdb reanalysed the multiplex PCR reads using MiXCR and keeps one entry per CDR3 protein. The sample contains roughly 420,000 distinct CDR3 sequences, about 15% of which appear only once. The data also belong to a second study, concerning T cells in Graves' hyperthyroidism and ophthalmopathy.

The material sequenced was peripheral blood mononuclear cells (PBMCs), taken at new diagnosis, from a patient treated with antithyroid drugs. These receptors all stem from a woman between 50 and 59 years old with Graves disease.

The chain carries TRBV5-4 and TRBJ2-4; 9 bases fit TRBD1. V trimming: 4 bases; J trimming: 10 bases; junction bases outside the gene matches: 6. In germline, CDR1 is SGHNT, CDR2 YYREEE (reference sequence). The CDR3 length is 13 residues. CDR3 nucleotide sequence: TGTGCCAGCAGCGGGGGACAGGGAAGAATTCAGTACTTC. Its protein is CASSGGQGRIQYF.

This clonotype came up a few times. This rearrangement joins TRBV4-1 to TRBJ1-5; D is unclear. The ends were cut back, 1 base at V and 0 bases at J, with 13 bases in the middle. The germline V gene encodes CDR1 MGHRA and CDR2 YSYEKL. The CDR3 length is 17 residues. As DNA, the CDR3 is TGCGCCAGCAGCCAAGGCTTTACACCTTCTAGCAATCAGCCCCAGCATTTT. As protein: CASSQGFTPSSNQPQHF.

The rearrangement links TRBV5-1 to TRBJ2-1, with 8 nucleotides matching TRBD2. V lost 0 bases and J lost 8; bases outside the gene matches: 13. Germline CDR1 SGHRS, CDR2 YFSETQ. CDR3 size: 17 residues. This chain's CDR3 is CASSLVGGLVGVHEQFF. For the CDR3, the DNA is TGCGCCAGCAGCTTGGTTGGGGGACTAGTGGGAGTCCATGAGCAGTTCTTC.

This clonotype was found many times. The chain joins TRBV12-3 or TRBV12-4 to TRBJ1-4; D is uncertain. Trimming took 5 bases from V and 8 from J, leaving 18 bases between them. There are 15 residues in the CDR3. The CDR3 sequence: CASSQRLEGWEKLFF. The CDR3, as DNA: TGTGCCAGCAGTCAACGACTTGAGGGCTGGGAAAAACTGTTTTTT.

Many counts were recorded for this clonotype. The genes are TRBV28 and TRBJ2-1, with TRBD2 matching 9 bases. The CDR3 runs 16 residues. Germline CDR1 MDHEN, CDR2 SYDVKM. V was pared by 5 bases and J by 7 bases, with 12 bases of the junction left unmatched. The CDR3 coding sequence is TGTGCCAGCAGTCCCTTGGTCTCTAGCGGGACTAATGAGCAGTTCTTC. Amino acid sequence: CASSPLVSSGTNEQFF.

This clonotype was counted at least ten times. V is TRBV10-3 and J is TRBJ1-2; 9 positions agree with TRBD1. This CDR3 spans 14 amino acids. Germline V gene lookup returns CDR1 ENHRY and CDR2 SYGVKD. Unmatched junction bases numbered 8, after V lost 5 bases and J lost 7 bases. CDR3 sequence: CAISSSDRGFGYTF. DNA of the CDR3: TGTGCCATCAGTTCCTCCGACAGGGGGTTTGGCTACACCTTC.

This clonotype was recorded many times. V and J are TRBV2 and TRBJ1-6, with TRBD1 as a possible D gene (6 bases). The V gene lost 7 bases and the J gene lost 8 bases, with 21 bases spanning the gap. This CDR3 is 16 amino acids long. Germline CDR1 SNHLY, CDR2 FYNNEI. The CDR3 coding sequence is TGTGCCAGCATTACCATCCACACAGGGCCACATTCACCCCTCCACTTT. This encodes CASITIHTGPHSPLHF.

This sequence joins TRBV18 and TRBJ2-3; no clear D gene. The CDR3 sequence is 18 residues long. CDR1 is KGHSH, CDR2 LQKENI, per germline. Trimming cost V 1 base and J 0 bases, with 17 bases left between them. The chain's CDR3 is CASSPLLPGQESTDTQYF. The CDR3 coding sequence is TGTGCCAGCTCACCACTACTTCCCGGGCAAGAGAGCACAGATACGCAGTATTTT.

This chain connects TRBV7-6 to TRBJ2-7; perhaps TRBD2 as D (5 bases). The CDR3 sequence is 15 residues long. V lost 5 bases, J lost 4 bases, and 18 bases lay in between. Germline CDR1 SGHVS, CDR2 FNYEAQ. The CDR3: CASSPSRGIEYEQYF. Here the CDR3 DNA reads TGTGCCAGCAGCCCATCCCGGGGTATAGAGTACGAGCAGTACTTC.

This clonotype was counted ten times or more. The chain has TRBV4-1 and TRBJ2-7; no firm D call. CDR1 and CDR2 from the germline V gene are MGHRA and YSYEKL. This CDR3 is 14 amino acids long. With 1 base removed from V and 5 bases from J, the gap between germline ends came to 12 bases. The CDR3, as DNA: TGCGCCAGCAGCCAAGCACCCTTGGTCCACGAGCAGTACTTC. This gives the protein CASSQAPLVHEQYF.

The chain is built from TRBV9 and TRBJ2-3, with 7 bases fitting TRBD1. The ends lost 2 bases at V and 3 bases at J; junction bases unmatched: 6. There are 15 residues in the CDR3. Looked up from germline, CDR1 is SGDLS and CDR2 is YYNGEE. The CDR3 nucleotides are TGTGCCAGCAGCGTCCAGGGGGATTGGACAGATACGCAGTATTTT. It translates to CASSVQGDWTDTQYF.

This chain uses TRBV30 with TRBJ2-3; a possible D gene is TRBD2 (6 bases). There are 13 residues in the CDR3. Between the trimmed V and J ends, which lost 5 bases and 6 bases, there was a span of 15 bases. Germline V CDR1 and CDR2: GTSNPN, SVGIG (reference sequence). CDR3 protein: CAWAFPGADTQYF. Written as DNA, the CDR3 is TGTGCCTGGGCTTTTCCGGGAGCGGATACGCAGTATTTT.

There are a few counts of this clonotype. V is TRBV2 and J is TRBJ2-3, with unresolved D. Trimming took off 6 bases at V and 3 bases at J, with 10 bases between the two ends. CDR3 length: 13 amino acids. Germline-derived CDR1 and CDR2 are SNHLY and FYNNEI. The CDR3 DNA reads TGTGCCAGCAGCTCGCGATATACAGATACGCAGTATTTT. Translating gives CASSSRYTDTQYF.

Turning to this clonotype: Germline and junction disagree at one end, which may indicate a read error. The V gene is TRBV6-1, the J gene TRBJ2-1; 9 nucleotides align to TRBD2. The CDR3 is 13 amino acids. Per germline, CDR1 MNHNS and CDR2 SASEGT. CDR3 nucleotides: TGTGCCAGCACCCCCCAAAGTAGCGGGAGAGGGCTCTTC. Encoded protein: CASTPQSSGRGLF.

This chain connects TRBV4-1 to TRBJ2-5; TRBD1 aligns across 11 bases. Per the germline V gene, CDR1 is MGHRA and CDR2 is YSYEKL. CDR3 length: 17 amino acids. V lost 3 bases and J lost 3; bases outside the gene matches: 9. The CDR3 DNA is TGCGCCAGCAGCCACGCCCGGGACAGGGGGGGGGAAGAGACCCAGTACTTC. This codes for CASSHARDRGGEETQYF.

This clonotype was counted between two and nine times. The chain combines TRBV6-2 or TRBV6-3 with TRBJ2-7; weak D call: TRBD2 (6 bases). Germline-derived CDR1 and CDR2 are MNHEY and SVGEGT. The V and J ends lost 4 bases and 3 bases respectively, with 19 bases between them. This CDR3 spans 16 amino acids. The DNA for the CDR3 is TGTGCCAGCAGTTTATCCCCGGGGAGGTCGGGCTACGAGCAGTACTTC. It codes for CASSLSPGRSGYEQYF.

This clonotype was detected ten times or more. The rearrangement joins TRBV6-1 to TRBJ1-1; the D is unclear. CDR1 and CDR2 (germline): MNHNS, SASEGT. V was pared by 5 bases and J by 5 bases, with 15 bases between. CDR3 length: 14 residues. This chain's CDR3 is CASSQTRRGTEAFF. The CDR3 nucleotides read TGTGCCAGCAGTCAAACCAGGAGAGGGACTGAAGCTTTCTTT.

The V gene is TRBV6-1, the J gene TRBJ2-7, with D perhaps matching TRBD2 (6 bases). The CDR3 totals 14 residues. Germline assignment: CDR1 MNHNS and CDR2 SASEGT. Trimming pared 4 bases from V and 4 bases from J, leaving 14 bases between. The CDR3 sequence: CASSGTGVGYEQYF. CDR3 DNA sequence: TGTGCCAGCAGTGGTACGGGAGTCGGGTACGAGCAGTACTTC.

Ten or more counts support this clonotype. The chain couples TRBV5-1 to TRBJ2-1; 8 nucleotides agree with TRBD1. This CDR3 comprises 19 residues. Trimming took 4 bases from V and 0 from J; bases not matched to a gene: 15. The germline CDR1 and CDR2 sequences are SGHRS and YFSETQ. CDR3 DNA sequence: TGCGCCAGCAGCCACCCAGGGGGCCTTGCCCTCAGCTCCTACAATGAGCAGTTCTTC. Translating gives CASSHPGGLALSSYNEQFF.

This chain joins TRBV4-1 and TRBJ2-2; unclear D gene. Per the germline V gene, CDR1 is MGHRA and CDR2 is YSYEKL. The ends were cut back, 1 base at V and 0 bases at J, with 6 bases in the middle. The CDR3 is 15 amino acids. CDR3 coding DNA: TGCGCCAGCAGCCAAGCCAGAACGAACACCGGGGAGCTGTTTTTT. Its translation is CASSQARTNTGELFF.

This clonotype has a count of ten or more. This chain joins TRBV5-5 and TRBJ1-5, with 7 bases aligning to TRBD1. Germline CDR1 is SGHKS and CDR2 is YYEKEE (reference sequence). The CDR3 spans 17 residues. The J segment lost 2 bases and the V segment lost 0 bases, leaving 8 bases of the junction unmatched. DNA for the CDR3: TGTGCCAGCAGCTTGGACGGGACAGTTCTCGGCAATCAGCCCCAGCATTTT. Its translation is CASSLDGTVLGNQPQHF.

This clonotype was seen at least ten times. This chain joins TRBV7-8 and TRBJ2-1; possibly TRBD1 for D (5 bases). CDR1 SGHVS and CDR2 FQNEAQ come from the germline V gene. Trimming removed 1 base at V and 7 bases at J, with 11 bases between. The CDR3 has 14 amino acids. CDR3 protein: CASSLEQGLNEQFF. CDR3 nucleotides: TGTGCCAGCAGCTTAGAGCAGGGCCTTAATGAGCAGTTCTTC.

Remarks on this clonotype: A clone one base away is much larger, so this may be a read error. The CDR3 nucleotides read TGTGCCAGTAGGGGGGGGAATGAAAAACTGCTTTTT. Amino acid sequence: CASRGGNEKLLF. V and J are TRBV12-3 or TRBV12-4 and TRBJ1-4; TRBD1 is a possible D gene (6 bases). This CDR3 is built from 12 residues.